This T cell receptor (beta chain) stems from a study of blood T cell repertoires in COVID-19. In the study overall: Specimens from acute and convalescent COVID-19 originated in the United States, Italy and Spain. T cells, B-cell-depleted T cells, or PBMCs provided the cDNA or gDNA that served as material.

Measured with immunoSEQ multiplex PCR; TCRdb has only the in-frame clones, and not every one. The sample holds roughly 250,000 clones, 82% seen once. This TCR derives from a woman at least 80 years old with active or convalescent COVID-19. Sample: peripheral blood.

CDR3 coding DNA: TGTGCCAGCAGCTACGACAGGGCTGGTAACACTGAAGCTTTCTTT. Residues: CASSYDRAGNTEAFF. The J gene is TRBJ1-1, the V gene TRBV6-4; the match to TRBD1 covers 7 bases. Looked up from germline, CDR1 is MRHNA and CDR2 is SNTAGT. Trimming removed 6 bases from V and 2 bases from J; junction bases left unmatched: 9. The CDR3 is 15 residues long.